The 31 T cell receptor beta chains listed next were all sequenced from one sample in a study of T-cell reconstitution after alpha-beta-depleted transplantation in children listed by TCRdb under 2016. Library creation used PCR. TCRdb names Illumina HiSeq 2500 as the instrument used. TCR library preparation used molecular barcoding, with unique molecular identifiers applied to normalize quantification of the TCRbeta repertoire. TCRdb reanalyzed the raw reads on its own, using fastp at Q25 for trimming and MiXCR for clone calling, and kept in-frame beta chains. Each CDR3 protein gets just one entry, which takes the most common genes and DNA from the rows behind it. This sample gives 500,000 to 600,000 distinct CDR3 sequences in total; around 16% of them show up just once. 3% to 4% of the sample is taken by the ten largest. Sequenced here: PBMCs from the stem cell graft donor, sampled from the stem cell graft. These TCRs come from a human donor who donated a stem cell graft to a child with acute lymphoblastic leukemia.

This clonotype was picked up a small number of times. The chain employs TRBV20-1 and TRBJ1-1; D is unclear. Germline assignment: CDR1 DFQATT and CDR2 SNEGSKA (reference sequence). There are 9 residues in the CDR3. With 5 bases removed from V and 10 bases from J, the gap between germline ends came to 8 bases. The CDR3 DNA reads as TGCAGTGCTGATCGGAGAGCTTTCTTT. This translates into CSADRRAFF.

This chain connects TRBV12-3 or TRBV12-4 to TRBJ2-3; D gene uncertain. V lost 3 bases and J 2 bases, leaving 12 bases between the germline ends. CDR3 length: 15 amino acids. CDR3 region: CASSFLYADTDTQYF. CDR3 DNA: TGTGCCAGCAGTTTTTTATACGCAGACACAGATACGCAGTATTTT.

The chain joins TRBV4-1 to TRBJ2-7; D is undetermined. V lost 4 bases and J 0 bases, leaving 19 bases between the germline ends. The CDR3 runs 17 residues. Germline CDR1 MGHRA, CDR2 YSYEKL. CDR3 DNA sequence: TGCGCCAGCAGCCCACGGGTTTTGGGCGGAAGCTCCTACGAGCAGTACTTC. Encoded protein: CASSPRVLGGSSYEQYF.

The chain employs TRBV12-3 or TRBV12-4 and TRBJ1-1; 7 bases fit TRBD1. The CDR3 has 13 residues. Trimming at V came to 8 bases and at J to 1 base, leaving 4 bases not matched to a gene. For the CDR3, the DNA is TGTGCCAGCGGATACAGGGGGAACACTGAAGCTTTCTTT. Encoded protein: CASGYRGNTEAFF.

The CDR3 sequence: CASSLVGLAGDYQETQYF. The CDR3 nucleotides read TGTGCCAGCAGCTTGGTGGGACTAGCGGGAGATTACCAAGAGACCCAGTACTTC. This chain connects TRBV5-6 to TRBJ2-5, with TRBD2 matching over 14 bases. The ends lost 0 bases at V and 0 bases at J; junction bases unmatched: 4. Germline V CDR1 and CDR2: SGHDT, YYEEEE. This CDR3 is 18 amino acids long.

The V and J genes are TRBV24-1 and TRBJ2-1, with 7 bases that match TRBD2. CDR3 length: 15 amino acids. CDR1 and CDR2 from the germline V gene are KGHDR and SFDVKD. Unmatched junction bases numbered 9, after V lost 5 bases and J lost 6 bases. As DNA, the CDR3 is TGTGCCACCAGTGCGGGAGGCCCCCCGACCAATGAGCAGTTCTTC. Translating it yields CATSAGGPPTNEQFF.

In its sample, this clonotype was seen a few times. The chain has TRBV11-2 and TRBJ2-2; D unresolved. This CDR3 is 13 amino acids long. Germline CDR1 reads SGHAT; CDR2 reads FQNNGV. V lost 0 bases to trimming and J lost 9 bases, with 8 bases between them. The CDR3 DNA is TGTGCCAGCAGCTTAGATAGATCGCGGGAGCTGTTTTTT. It is translated as CASSLDRSRELFF.

This clonotype has only a few counts. The genes are TRBV9 and TRBJ2-4; D is undetermined. V was trimmed by 0 bases and J by 5 bases, leaving 12 bases between them. Per the germline V gene, CDR1 is SGDLS and CDR2 is YYNGEE. The CDR3 extends over 15 amino acids. The CDR3: CASSVGAGLENIQYF. The CDR3 DNA reads as TGTGCCAGCAGCGTAGGGGCAGGCCTTGAAAACATTCAGTACTTC.

This clonotype was observed a handful of times. This sequence joins TRBV10-3 and TRBJ2-3; D is perhaps TRBD1 or TRBD2 (5 bases each). The CDR3 sequence is 15 residues long. Germline CDR1 and CDR2: ENHRY and SYGVKD. Trimming took off 2 bases at V and 4 bases at J, with 13 bases between the two ends. The CDR3 bases are TGTGCCATCAGTGAGATGGGGGAGTTCTCAGATACGCAGTATTTT. Residues: CAISEMGEFSDTQYF.

The table lists this clonotype with a few counts. The chain carries TRBV4-1 and TRBJ2-1, with TRBD2 as a possible D gene (5 bases). The V end was cut by 1 base, the J end by 4 bases, with 17 bases between. Germline V gene sequence: CDR1 MGHRA, CDR2 YSYEKL. The CDR3 contains 17 residues. Written as DNA, the CDR3 is TGCGCCAGCAGCCAAGGGGTACTAGGGCCTGGTTACAATGAGCAGTTCTTC. Encoded protein: CASSQGVLGPGYNEQFF.

The genes are TRBV20-1 and TRBJ2-1, with D perhaps matching TRBD1 or TRBD2 (5 bases each). CDR3 length equals 15 residues. Between the trimmed V and J ends, which lost 5 bases and 6 bases, there was a span of 20 bases. CDR1 DFQATT and CDR2 SNEGSKA come from the germline V gene (reference sequence). The CDR3 here is CSALAGAYWANEQFF. CDR3 in DNA: TGCAGTGCTTTAGCCGGGGCCTACTGGGCCAATGAGCAGTTCTTC.

V gene TRBV5-6 combines with J gene TRBJ2-1; tentatively, D is TRBD2 (5 bases). V lost 4 bases and J lost 0, with 14 bases in between. The CDR3 runs 16 residues. Germline CDR1 SGHDT, CDR2 YYEEEE. In DNA form, the CDR3 reads TGTGCCAGCAGCCGATTGGGCAGCGGCTCCTACAATGAGCAGTTCTTC. Translation gives CASSRLGSGSYNEQFF.

This clonotype was recorded a few times. This chain links TRBV5-6 with TRBJ1-1; 12 nucleotides agree with TRBD1. The CDR3 totals 15 residues. CDR1 is SGHDT and CDR2 is YYEEEE in the germline V gene. The trim removed 2 bases at V and 4 bases at J, leaving 3 bases unmatched. As DNA, the CDR3 is TGTGCCAGCAGCTTCGGGACAGGGGGCATCACTGAAGCTTTCTTT. This sequence encodes CASSFGTGGITEAFF.

The rearrangement links TRBV10-3 to TRBJ2-2; a weak D match, TRBD2 (6 bases). The V end was cut by 6 bases, the J end by 1 base, with 21 bases between. The CDR3 length is 18 residues. CDR1 and CDR2 from the germline V gene are ENHRY and SYGVKD. CDR3 residues: CAIRPGSLGRRNTGELFF. In DNA, the CDR3 is TGTGCCATCAGACCCGGGTCGCTAGGGAGGCGGAACACCGGGGAGCTGTTTTTT.

The rearrangement uses TRBV25-1 and TRBJ2-1; D is perhaps TRBD1 or TRBD2 (6 bases each). CDR3 length: 13 amino acids. The germline gives CDR1 MGHDK, CDR2 SYGVNS. V was cut by 6 bases and J by 5 bases, with 11 bases left in between. This chain's CDR3 is CASRWGAHNEQFF. In DNA form, the CDR3 reads TGTGCCAGCAGGTGGGGGGCACACAATGAGCAGTTCTTC.

This clonotype was counted a few times. The V call is TRBV5-1, the J call TRBJ2-3; a possible D gene is TRBD2 (6 bases). The V gene's germline CDR1 is SGHRS and CDR2 YFSETQ. Deletions cut 4 bases from V and 10 bases from J, with 19 bases between. The CDR3 is made up of 14 amino acids. The CDR3 bases are TGCGCCAGCAGCGCGGTCGGGACTGATCGTTCGCAGTATTTT. Protein product: CASSAVGTDRSQYF.

This chain connects TRBV18 to TRBJ1-5; D gene ambiguous. Between the trimmed V and J ends, which lost 4 bases and 6 bases, there was a span of 10 bases. The CDR3 is made up of 13 amino acids. Germline V gives CDR1 KGHSH, CDR2 LQKENI. CDR3 in amino acids: CASSLQPGQPQHF. The CDR3 DNA follows: TGTGCCAGCTCACTACAACCGGGTCAGCCCCAGCATTTT.

The rearrangement uses TRBV9 and TRBJ2-3; weak D call: TRBD2 (5 bases). Between the trimmed V and J ends, which lost 4 bases and 5 bases, there was a span of 14 bases. The CDR3 covers 14 residues. Germline values: CDR1 SGDLS, CDR2 YYNGEE. For the CDR3, the DNA is TGTGCCAGCAGCCGGGAAGATCGTGAAGATACGCAGTATTTT. Its protein product is CASSREDREDTQYF. The full variable domain, with the rest looked up from reference TRBV9 and TRBJ2-3, is DSGVTQTPKHLITATGQRVTLRCSPRSGDLSVYWYQQSLDQGLQFLIQYYNGEERAKGNILERFSAQQFPDLHSELNLSSLELGDSALYFCASSREDREDTQYFGPGTRLTVL.

This clonotype turned up a few times. The gene calls are TRBV20-1 and TRBJ1-1, with 8 bases that match TRBD1. CDR3 size: 19 residues. Germline V lookup: CDR1 DFQATT, CDR2 SNEGSKA (reference sequence). J gave up 4 bases and V 0 bases, and 19 bases lay outside the gene matches. CDR3: CSARDPTNLQGGGVTEAFF. CDR3 nucleotide sequence: TGCAGTGCTAGAGATCCCACAAACCTACAGGGGGGAGGAGTCACTGAAGCTTTCTTT.

The genes are TRBV9 and TRBJ2-2; 12 bases fit TRBD2. The J segment lost 2 bases and the V segment lost 2 bases, leaving 10 bases of the junction unmatched. Germline assignment: CDR1 SGDLS and CDR2 YYNGEE. The CDR3 totals 19 residues. The CDR3 sequence is CASSVPTASGRVNTGELFF. The CDR3 bases are TGTGCCAGCAGCGTCCCGACGGCTAGCGGGAGGGTAAACACCGGGGAGCTGTTTTTT.

This clonotype was observed a handful of times. This chain uses TRBV5-1 with TRBJ2-6, with D unresolved. Looked up from germline, CDR1 is SGHRS and CDR2 is YFSETQ. This CDR3 region has 16 residues. Trimming took off 4 bases at V and 0 bases at J, with 11 bases between the two ends. The CDR3 is CASSREPPSGANVLTF. The CDR3 coding sequence is TGCGCCAGCAGCAGGGAACCGCCCTCTGGGGCCAACGTCCTGACTTTC.

This clonotype was seen a handful of times. The chain combines TRBV2 with TRBJ2-3; a weak D match, TRBD2 (6 bases). CDR1 is SNHLY, CDR2 FYNNEI, per germline. This CDR3 is built from 15 residues. V was clipped by 2 bases and J by 1 base, with 10 bases between them. The DNA for the CDR3 is TGTGCCAGCAGTGAATGGAGGGGTGGCACAGATACGCAGTATTTT. Its protein product is CASSEWRGGTDTQYF.

The rearrangement links TRBV6-1 to TRBJ1-4; D unclear. Germline CDR1 MNHNS, CDR2 SASEGT. V dropped 8 bases and J dropped 6 bases, with 25 bases sitting between them. This CDR3 contains 17 residues. CDR3 amino acids: CASGDIMSLEEYEKLFF. The CDR3 DNA reads as TGTGCCAGCGGGGATATAATGTCGCTCGAGGAATATGAAAAACTGTTTTTT.

The genes are TRBV15 and TRBJ1-1, with D uncertain. The germline gives CDR1 LNHNV, CDR2 YYDKDF (reference sequence). V shed 2 bases and J shed 4 bases, with 14 bases lying between them. This CDR3 region has 15 residues. CDR3: CATSRPLGPSTEAFF. The CDR3 coding sequence is TGTGCCACCAGCAGACCCCTCGGGCCGAGCACTGAAGCTTTCTTT.

The gene calls are TRBV7-2 and TRBJ2-2; 12 bases align to TRBD1. This CDR3 is 17 amino acids long. In germline, CDR1 is SGHTA, CDR2 FQGNSA. V shed 2 bases, J shed 2 bases, and the junction held 3 bases outside the gene matches. The chain's CDR3 is CASSLSGTGGNTGELFF. The CDR3 DNA is TGTGCCAGCAGCTTATCCGGGACAGGGGGCAACACCGGGGAGCTGTTTTTT.

This clonotype was found many times. The gene calls are TRBV7-2 and TRBJ2-3; D not resolved. Looked up from germline, CDR1 is SGHTA and CDR2 is FQGNSA. V dropped 2 bases and J dropped 6 bases, with 9 bases sitting between them. CDR3 length: 13 amino acids. As DNA, the CDR3 is TGTGCCAGCAGCTTACTAGGTTTGGATACGCAGTATTTT. This translates into CASSLLGLDTQYF.

This clonotype was found a few times. The chain joins TRBV7-6 to TRBJ1-1; a possible D gene is TRBD1 (5 bases). Germline values: CDR1 SGHVS, CDR2 FNYEAQ. CDR3 length: 16 amino acids. Trimming pared 5 bases from V and 7 bases from J, leaving 23 bases between. This CDR3 reads CASSPTYPVAGFEAFF. The CDR3 region has the DNA TGTGCCAGCAGCCCGACTTACCCCGTCGCAGGGTTTGAAGCTTTCTTT.

The sample holds a few counts of this clonotype. Possible read error: a much larger clone is one base away. The V and J genes are TRBV6-2 or TRBV6-3 and TRBJ2-7; D gene unclear. This CDR3 region has 11 residues. Trimming shortened V by 6 bases and J by 2 bases, and 5 bases separated the two germline ends. From germline, CDR1 is MNHEY and CDR2 SVGEGT. The CDR3 spells CASRQTYEQYF. The CDR3 DNA is TGTGCCAGCAGACAAACCTACGAGCAGTACTTC.

The chain joins TRBV7-9 to TRBJ1-1; TRBD1 matches 10 bases. V lost 4 bases, J lost 10 bases, and 0 bases stayed unmatched. Germline V lookup: CDR1 SEHNR, CDR2 FQNEAQ (reference sequence). The CDR3 runs to 11 residues. CDR3 loop: CASSWDRGAFF. The CDR3 DNA reads as TGTGCCAGCAGCTGGGACAGGGGAGCTTTCTTT.

The chain combines TRBV7-9 with TRBJ1-2; D is ambiguous. Trimming left V 6 bases short and J 6 bases short, with 11 bases between. Germline loops: CDR1 SEHNR, CDR2 FQNEAQ (reference sequence). The CDR3 is made up of 12 amino acids. The CDR3, as DNA: TGTGCCAGCAGTCCCCCTCACGATGGCTACACCTTC. Protein sequence: CASSPPHDGYTF. The full variable domain, with the rest looked up from reference TRBV7-9 and TRBJ1-2, is DTGVSQNPRHKITKRGQNVTFRCDPISEHNRLYWYRQTLGQGPEFLTYFQNEAQLEKSRLLSDRFSAERPKGSFSTLEIQRTEQGDSAMYLCASSPPHDGYTFGSGTRLTVV.

The V call is TRBV14, the J call TRBJ2-1; TRBD2 aligns across 8 bases. This CDR3 has 14 amino acids. V lost 10 bases to trimming and J lost 0 bases; unmatched junction nucleotides: 5. CDR1 and CDR2 (germline): SGHDN, FVKESK. CDR3 protein: CATREGSSYNEQFF. CDR3 DNA: TGTGCCACCCGGGAGGGAAGCTCCTACAATGAGCAGTTCTTC.